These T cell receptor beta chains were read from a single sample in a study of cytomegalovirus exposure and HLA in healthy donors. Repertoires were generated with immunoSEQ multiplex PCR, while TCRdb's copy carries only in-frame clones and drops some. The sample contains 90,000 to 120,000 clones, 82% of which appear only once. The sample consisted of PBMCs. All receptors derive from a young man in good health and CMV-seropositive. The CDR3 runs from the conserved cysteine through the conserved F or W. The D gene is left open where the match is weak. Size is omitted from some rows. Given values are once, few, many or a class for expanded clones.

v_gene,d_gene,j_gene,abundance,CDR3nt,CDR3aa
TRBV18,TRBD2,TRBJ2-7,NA,TGTGCCAGCTCACCACCGGGACTAGCGGATATGGGGGAGCAGTACTTC,CASSPPGLADMGEQYF
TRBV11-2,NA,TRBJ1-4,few,TGTGCCAGCAGCCAAAACCGGGGGGCTGAAAAACTGTTTTTT,CASSQNRGAEKLFF
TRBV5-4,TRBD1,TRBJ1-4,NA,TGTGCCAGCAGCCCTGGACAGGGGGCGGGGGAAAAACTGTTTTTT,CASSPGQGAGEKLFF
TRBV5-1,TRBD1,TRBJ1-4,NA,TGCGCCAGCGGCCCCAGGACAGGGGACGAAGAAAAACTGTTTTTT,CASGPRTGDEEKLFF
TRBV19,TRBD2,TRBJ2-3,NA,TGTGCCAGTAGTTTTAGCGGGGGCTCAGATACGCAGTATTTT,CASSFSGGSDTQYF
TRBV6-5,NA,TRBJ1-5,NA,TGTGCCAGCAGTTACTCACTCGCGAGTAATCAGCCCCAGCATTTT,CASSYSLASNQPQHF
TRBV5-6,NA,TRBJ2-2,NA,TGTGCCAGCAGCTTAACAGCGGACGCGAACACCGGGGAGCTGTTTTTT,CASSLTADANTGELFF
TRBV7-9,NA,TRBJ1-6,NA,TGTGCCAGCAGCTTAGGGGGGGTCACTGGACCCCTCCACTTT,CASSLGGVTGPLHF
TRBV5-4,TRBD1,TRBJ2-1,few,TGTGCCAGCAGCTTGGACGGGACAGGGTACAATGAGCAGTTCTTC,CASSLDGTGYNEQFF
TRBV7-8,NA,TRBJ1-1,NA,TGTGCCAGCAGCTTGAGGGATAAAGGGGGAAGAAGCACTGAAGCTTTCTTT,CASSLRDKGGRSTEAFF
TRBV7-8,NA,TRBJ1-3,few,TGTGCCAGCAGCGGGAGGGGGAGTGGAAACACCATATATTTT,CASSGRGSGNTIYF
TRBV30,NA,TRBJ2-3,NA,TGTGCCTGCCGGGGGACTGCCCTAAATACGCAGTATTTT,CACRGTALNTQYF
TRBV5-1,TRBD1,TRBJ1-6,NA,TGCGCCAGCAGCTTGCAAGTGGGACAGAAAAATTCACCCCTCCACTTT,CASSLQVGQKNSPLHF
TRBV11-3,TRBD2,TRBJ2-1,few,TGTGCCAGCAGCTTAGGGAGCGGGGGGAGATCGTTCTTC,CASSLGSGGRSFF
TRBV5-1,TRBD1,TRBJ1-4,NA,TGCGCCAGCAGCCGAACCGGGACAGGGACAGGGGAAAAACTGTTTTTT,CASSRTGTGTGEKLFF
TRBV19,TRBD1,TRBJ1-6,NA,TGTGCCAGTAGTATTTTTCAGGGGGGAAATTCACCCCTCCACTTT,CASSIFQGGNSPLHF
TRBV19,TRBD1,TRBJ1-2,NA,TGTGCCAGTAGTCTCTGGACAGGGGGTCAGTATGGCTACACCTTC,CASSLWTGGQYGYTF
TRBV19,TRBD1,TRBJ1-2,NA,TGTGCCAGTAGTAGGGACAGGGCTGCTCGTGGCTACACCTTC,CASSRDRAARGYTF
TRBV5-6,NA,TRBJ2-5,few,TGTGCCAGCAGCTTGGTGAGCCAAGAGACCCAGTACTTC,CASSLVSQETQYF
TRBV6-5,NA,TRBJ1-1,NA,TGTGCCAGCACCTCCCAGGGTAGGAACACTGAAGCTTTCTTT,CASTSQGRNTEAFF
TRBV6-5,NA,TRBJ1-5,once,TGTGCCAGCAGCCACAGGGTGGGCAATCAGCCCCAGCATTTT,CASSHRVGNQPQHF
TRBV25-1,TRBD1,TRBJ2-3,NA,TGTGCCAGCAGTGAAAGGGGGACAGGGAAGGCAGATACGCAGTATTTT,CASSERGTGKADTQYF
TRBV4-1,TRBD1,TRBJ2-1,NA,TGCGCCAGCAGCCAGCTACCGGGACAGGCCTCCAATGAGCAGTTCTTC,CASSQLPGQASNEQFF
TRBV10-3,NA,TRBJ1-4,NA,TGTGCCATCTCCCGGGATAATGAAAAACTGTTTTTT,CAISRDNEKLFF
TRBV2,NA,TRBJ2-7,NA,TGTGCCAGCTCTGGGGGAGGCAGGGTAAAGTCCTACGAGCAGTACTTC,CASSGGGRVKSYEQYF
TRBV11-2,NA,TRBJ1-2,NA,TGTGCCAGCTCGCCCCTGTTTCAGGGAAACTATGGCTACACCTTC,CASSPLFQGNYGYTF
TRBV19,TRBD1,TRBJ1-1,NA,TGTGCCAGTAAAGTCCGGACAGGGGGCACTGAAGCTTTCTTT,CASKVRTGGTEAFF
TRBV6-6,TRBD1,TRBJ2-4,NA,TGTGCCAGCAGTTACAACAGGGGTGGGGACATTCAGTACTTC,CASSYNRGGDIQYF
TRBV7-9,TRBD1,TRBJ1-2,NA,TGTGCCAGCAGCCTAGGGACAGCCTATGGCTACACCTTC,CASSLGTAYGYTF
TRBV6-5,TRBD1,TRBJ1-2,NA,TGTGCCACTACGACAGGGGGCCCTAACTATGGCTACACCTTC,CATTTGGPNYGYTF
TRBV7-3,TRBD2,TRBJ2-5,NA,TGTGCCAGCAGCTCCTACGGGGGGATGGAGACCCAGTACTTC,CASSSYGGMETQYF
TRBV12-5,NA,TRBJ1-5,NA,TGTGCTAGTGGAGAGGATAGCAATCAGCCCCAGCATTTT,CASGEDSNQPQHF
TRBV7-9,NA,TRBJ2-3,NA,TGTGCCAGCAGCTCTCGACAGAAGATTAGCACAGATACGCAGTATTTT,CASSSRQKISTDTQYF
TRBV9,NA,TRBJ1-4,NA,TGTGCCAGCAGCGTAGCCCCGGGAACTAATGAAAAACTGTTTTTT,CASSVAPGTNEKLFF
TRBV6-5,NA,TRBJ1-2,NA,TGTGCCAGCAGCCTAACCGGGAACTCGAACTATGGCTACACCTTC,CASSLTGNSNYGYTF
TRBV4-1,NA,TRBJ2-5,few,TGCGCCAGCAGGTACAGGGGACTTTGGGAGACCCAGTACTTC,CASRYRGLWETQYF
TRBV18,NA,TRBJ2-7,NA,TGTGCCAGCTCACCGACGGGGAGCTCCTACGAGCAGTACTTC,CASSPTGSSYEQYF
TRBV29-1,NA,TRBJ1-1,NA,TGCAGCGTACATCAGTGGTCTGAAGCTTTCTTT,CSVHQWSEAFF
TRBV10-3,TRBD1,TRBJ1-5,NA,TGTGCCATCAGTTCCGGGACAGGGGATCAGCCCCAGCATTTT,CAISSGTGDQPQHF
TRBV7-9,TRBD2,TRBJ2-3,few,TGTGCCAGCATCAAAAGCGGGGGGGCTGGAAATACGCAGTATTTT,CASIKSGGAGNTQYF
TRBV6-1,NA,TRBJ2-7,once,TGTGCCAGCAGTGAAGGTGGGGCCGGAATTTCGCAGTACTTC,CASSEGGAGISQYF
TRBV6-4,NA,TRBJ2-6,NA,TGTGCCAGCAGTGACTCGGGACTGGCAGGGGCCAACGTCCTGACTTTC,CASSDSGLAGANVLTF
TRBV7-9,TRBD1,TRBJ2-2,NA,TGTGCCAGCAGCCCGGGACAGGGGTACACCGGGGAGCTGTTTTTT,CASSPGQGYTGELFF
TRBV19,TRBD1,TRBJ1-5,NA,TGTGCCAGTACCGGACAGGGGGCGGGACAGCCCCAGCATTTT,CASTGQGAGQPQHF
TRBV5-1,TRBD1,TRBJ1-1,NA,TGCGCCAGCAGCGCGGACAGGGACAACACTGAAGCTTTCTTT,CASSADRDNTEAFF
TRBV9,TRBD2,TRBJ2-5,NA,TGTGCCAGCAGCGTACTAAGTAGCGGGGGAGAGACCCAGTACTTC,CASSVLSSGGETQYF
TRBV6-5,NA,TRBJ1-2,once,TGTGCCAGCTGCGCCCCTGGAGCTAACTATGGCTACACCTTC,CASCAPGANYGYTF
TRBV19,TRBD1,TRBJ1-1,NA,TGTGCCAGTAGTCTTCGACAGGGGAACACTGAAGCTTTCTTT,CASSLRQGNTEAFF
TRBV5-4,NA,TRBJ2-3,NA,TGTGCCAGCAGCTTGGAGGTCGGGGAAGGCACAGATACGCAGTATTTT,CASSLEVGEGTDTQYF
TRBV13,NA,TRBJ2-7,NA,TGTGCCAGCAGCCCCAGTTGGGACACGGTCTCCTACGAGCAGTACTTC,CASSPSWDTVSYEQYF
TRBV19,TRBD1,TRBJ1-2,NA,TGTGCCAGTGGCGGACAGGCTGGGGGCTACACCTTC,CASGGQAGGYTF
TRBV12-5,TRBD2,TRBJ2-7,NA,TGTGCTAGTGGGCCGGGACAGGCGTTGACTAGCGGGGGTCTCGAGCAGTACTTC,CASGPGQALTSGGLEQYF